The 26 T cell receptor beta chains listed next were all sequenced from one sample in a study of human T cells and chemical hapten exposure. TCRdb re-called the RACE reads with MiXCR, one entry per CDR3 protein. This table holds 300,000 to 450,000 distinct CDR3 sequences, around 5.5% found once. Stated time point: pre-sensitization, week 0. This sample's treatment: therapeutic diphenylcyclopropenone sensitization with weekly scalp DPC. Sequenced here: whole blood, sampled in connection with sensitization to the hapten diphenylcyclopropenone (DPC). The receptors were sampled from a woman aged 45-65 years with alopecia areata. Some clones in this sample may be carry-over from other donors' samples.

This sequence joins TRBV7-3 and TRBJ2-5, with TRBD2 matching 8 bases. The CDR3 has 13 residues. CDR1 SGHTA and CDR2 FQGTGA come from the germline V gene. The ends lost 5 bases at V and 6 bases at J; junction bases unmatched: 5. The CDR3, as DNA: TGTGCCAGCAGCAGCGGGGGCAGCAAGACCCAGTACTTC. This gives the protein CASSSGGSKTQYF.

In this sample, this clonotype turned up a few times. The chain carries TRBV24-1 and TRBJ2-2; no reliable D call. Germline V gene sequence: CDR1 KGHDR, CDR2 SFDVKD. The CDR3 contains 15 residues. V lost 2 bases and J lost 3, with 9 bases in between. CDR3: CATSDSGSYTGELFF. CDR3 nucleotide sequence: TGTGCCACCAGTGATTCCGGCTCCTACACCGGGGAGCTGTTTTTT.

The chain links TRBV12-3 or TRBV12-4 to TRBJ2-4, with 11 bases aligning to TRBD2. The CDR3 runs to 18 residues. V trimming: 1 base; J trimming: 0 bases; junction bases outside the gene matches: 5. DNA of the CDR3: TGTGCCAGCAGTTTAGAGACTAGCGGGACCCTAGCCAAAAACATTCAGTACTTC. It codes for CASSLETSGTLAKNIQYF.

This chain joins TRBV28 and TRBJ1-5; D remains ambiguous. Germline V lookup: CDR1 MDHEN, CDR2 SYDVKM. Trimming took off 4 bases at V and 7 bases at J, with 11 bases between the two ends. This CDR3 spans 13 amino acids. CDR3 protein: CASSSKGQQPQHF. For the CDR3, the DNA is TGTGCCAGCAGTTCGAAAGGCCAGCAGCCCCAGCATTTT.

This clonotype was observed many times. V gene TRBV30 combines with J gene TRBJ2-7; D is uncertain. With 1 base removed from V and 3 bases from J, the gap between germline ends came to 4 bases. The CDR3 spans 11 residues. Per the germline V gene, CDR1 is GTSNPN and CDR2 is SVGIG (reference sequence). The CDR3 DNA follows: TGTGCCTGGAGTGATTACTACGAGCAGTACTTC. It specifies CAWSDYYEQYF. Filled out from reference TRBV30 and TRBJ2-7, the complete variable domain reads SQTIHQWPATLVQPVGSPLSLECTVEGTSNPNLYWYRQAAGRGLQLLFYSVGIGQISSEVPQNLSASRPQDRQFILSSKKLLLSDSGFYLCAWSDYYEQYFGPGTRLTVT.

This clonotype was observed at least ten times. The chain employs TRBV6-1 and TRBJ2-3; possibly TRBD2 for D (6 bases). This CDR3 contains 15 residues. The germline gives CDR1 MNHNS, CDR2 SASEGT. With 6 bases removed from V and 3 bases from J, the gap between germline ends came to 16 bases. The CDR3 DNA reads as TGTGCCAGCAGGGAAAGGGGAGGAGGTACAGATACGCAGTATTTT. This codes for CASRERGGGTDTQYF.

In this sample, this clonotype turned up many times. CDR3 sequence reads: CATLERRSYNEQFF. Here the CDR3 DNA reads TGTGCCACCCTGGAGCGCCGCTCCTACAATGAGCAGTTCTTC. The chain uses TRBV24-1 and TRBJ2-1, with D hard to call. The V end was cut by 9 bases, the J end by 0 bases, with 11 bases between. Germline V gives CDR1 KGHDR, CDR2 SFDVKD. This CDR3 has 14 residues.

This clonotype turned up a few times. This chain uses TRBV27 with TRBJ2-3; a possible D gene is TRBD1 (6 bases). The CDR3 loop spans 17 amino acids. V was clipped by 6 bases and J by 2 bases, with 21 bases between them. The V gene's germline CDR1 is MNHEY and CDR2 SMNVEV (reference sequence). CDR3 DNA sequence: TGTGCCAGCAGGGCCGGGACATCGGAAATGCTCACAGATACGCAGTATTTT. It translates to CASRAGTSEMLTDTQYF.

This clonotype was counted ten times or more. V and J are TRBV18 and TRBJ2-7, with 7 positions matching TRBD1. V was clipped by 6 bases and J by 7 bases; unmatched bases: 9. The CDR3 totals 13 residues. The germline CDR1 and CDR2 sequences are KGHSH and LQKENI. The CDR3 coding sequence is TGTGCCAGCTCGCTGACAGGGTTCAGGGAGCAGTACTTC. Translation gives CASSLTGFREQYF.

The chain couples TRBV6-5 to TRBJ1-1; the D is unclear. The germline CDR1 and CDR2 sequences are MNHEY and SVGAGI. Trimming stripped 5 bases from V and 1 base from J, with 14 bases between. The CDR3 length is 15 residues. CDR3 bases: TGTGCCAGCAGTGAGACTGGTTGGGGGAACACTGAAGCTTTCTTT. Its protein product is CASSETGWGNTEAFF.

For this clonotype: A read error may account for a junction end that differs from germline. V and J are TRBV20-1 and TRBJ1-3, with D unresolved. This CDR3 comprises 11 residues. The germline CDR1 and CDR2 sequences are DFQATT and SNEGSKA (reference sequence). CDR3 loop: CRNIPGNAIYF. CDR3 bases: TGCAGAAACATCCCTGGAAACGCCATATATTTT.

This clonotype was picked up many times. This chain joins TRBV18 and TRBJ1-1; 8 nucleotides agree with TRBD1. CDR1 and CDR2 (germline): KGHSH, LQKENI. With V trimmed by 8 bases and J by 1 base, 6 bases remained unmatched. The CDR3 runs 14 residues. The CDR3 bases are TGTGCCAGCAGCCCTGGACAGGGGAACACTGAAGCTTTCTTT. The encoded protein is CASSPGQGNTEAFF.

The genes are TRBV20-1 and TRBJ1-6; perhaps TRBD1 as D (5 bases). Per germline, CDR1 DFQATT and CDR2 SNEGSKA (reference sequence). With 0 bases removed from V and 10 bases from J, the gap between germline ends came to 16 bases. The CDR3 runs 15 residues. This CDR3 reads CSAREGKVGRSPLHF. The CDR3 coding sequence is TGCAGTGCTAGAGAAGGAAAGGTGGGGCGGTCACCCCTCCACTTT.

A few counts support this clonotype. The chain links TRBV25-1 to TRBJ2-2, with D perhaps matching TRBD2 (6 bases). V gave up 3 bases and J gave up 0 bases, with 8 bases separating them. Germline values: CDR1 MGHDK, CDR2 SYGVNS. The CDR3 runs 15 residues. The CDR3: CASSEAGSNTGELFF. As DNA, the CDR3 is TGTGCCAGCAGTGAGGCGGGGTCGAACACCGGGGAGCTGTTTTTT. The full variable domain, with the rest looked up from reference TRBV25-1 and TRBJ2-2, is EADIYQTPRYLVIGTGKKITLECSQTMGHDKMYWYQQDPGMELHLIHYSYGVNSTEKGDLSSESTVSRIRTEHFPLTLESARPSHTSQYLCASSEAGSNTGELFFGEGSRLTVL.

The chain employs TRBV3-1 and TRBJ2-5; 13 positions agree with TRBD2. The junction had 5 bases not matched to a gene; V was cut back by 0 bases and J by 7 bases. Looked up from germline, CDR1 is LGHDT and CDR2 is YNNKEL (reference sequence). The CDR3 extends over 16 amino acids. The CDR3 spells CASSQEGGLAGVTQYF. CDR3 in DNA: TGTGCCAGCAGCCAAGAGGGTGGACTAGCGGGGGTGACCCAGTACTTC.

This clonotype was observed a few times. V and J are TRBV18 and TRBJ2-2; D is ambiguous. Trimming pared 1 base from V and 6 bases from J, leaving 15 bases between. The CDR3 spans 16 residues. Per germline, CDR1 KGHSH and CDR2 LQKENI. The CDR3 sequence is CASSPQQVGSSGELFF. DNA of the CDR3: TGTGCCAGCTCACCACAGCAAGTCGGATCGTCCGGGGAGCTGTTTTTT.

The rearrangement links TRBV6-1 to TRBJ1-1; 8 positions match TRBD1. V dropped 6 bases and J dropped 11; count of bases not matched to a gene: 2. This CDR3 contains 10 residues. Germline CDR1 MNHNS, CDR2 SASEGT. The CDR3 region has the DNA TGTGCCAGCAGCGACAGGGGTGCTTTCTTT. Translated: CASSDRGAFF.

This clonotype was recorded a few times. The V call is TRBV7-3, the J call TRBJ2-3; weak D call: TRBD2 (5 bases). Germline lookup yields CDR1 SGHTA and CDR2 FQGTGA. This CDR3 region has 13 residues. Trimming took off 4 bases at V and 7 bases at J, with 12 bases between the two ends. CDR3 sequence reads: CASSSRAGNTQYF. CDR3 DNA: TGTGCCAGCAGCTCCCGGGCCGGGAATACGCAGTATTTT.

This clonotype has just a few counts. The chain carries TRBV18 and TRBJ1-5; TRBD1 is a possible D gene (5 bases). CDR3 length equals 15 residues. The V gene's germline CDR1 is KGHSH and CDR2 LQKENI. V was shortened by 2 bases and J by 4 bases, with 12 bases between the two germline ends. CDR3: CASSPGGGENQPQHF. The CDR3 DNA reads TGTGCCAGCTCACCAGGCGGGGGGGAGAATCAGCCCCAGCATTTT.

This clonotype showed up just a few times. The chain is built from TRBV3-1 and TRBJ2-3; the match to TRBD2 covers 13 bases. This CDR3 is 16 amino acids long. J gave up 4 bases and V 3 bases, and 4 bases lay outside the gene matches. Germline-derived CDR1 and CDR2 are LGHDT and YNNKEL (reference sequence). The CDR3 spells CASSHPGTSGADTQYF. For the CDR3, the DNA is TGTGCCAGCAGCCATCCCGGGACTAGCGGGGCAGATACGCAGTATTTT.

This clonotype has a handful of counts. The V gene is TRBV19, the J gene TRBJ1-2; a possible D gene is TRBD1 (5 bases). The germline CDR1 and CDR2 sequences are LNHDA and SQIVND (reference sequence). V was trimmed by 1 base and J by 5 bases, leaving 11 bases between them. The CDR3 has 14 amino acids. Here the CDR3 DNA reads TGTGCCAGTAGTATAGGGGACGCGGTGTATGGCTACACCTTC. This encodes CASSIGDAVYGYTF. Using reference TRBV19 and TRBJ1-2 for the parts outside the CDR3, the full variable domain is DGGITQSPKYLFRKEGQNVTLSCEQNLNHDAMYWYRQDPGQGLRLIYYSQIVNDFQKGDIAEGYSVSREKKESFPLTVTSAQKNPTAFYLCASSIGDAVYGYTFGSGTRLTVV.

The chain has TRBV20-1 and TRBJ2-7; D call uncertain. The V end was cut by 6 bases, the J end by 7 bases, with 22 bases between. The CDR3 contains 14 residues. Germline V gene sequence: CDR1 DFQATT, CDR2 SNEGSKA (reference sequence). In DNA form, the CDR3 reads TGCAGTGCGCCAGATCGGCTAGGTCTGACGGAGCAGTACTTC. Its translation: CSAPDRLGLTEQYF.

This clonotype was seen at least ten times. This chain uses TRBV20-1 with TRBJ2-3; 11 positions agree with TRBD2. Trimming removed 6 bases from V and 2 bases from J; junction bases left unmatched: 4. The CDR3 has 14 residues. Looked up from germline, CDR1 is DFQATT and CDR2 is SNEGSKA (reference sequence). CDR3: CSAKTSGATDTQYF. CDR3 DNA: TGCAGTGCGAAGACTAGCGGGGCCACAGATACGCAGTATTTT.

This clonotype came up many times. The chain links TRBV29-1 to TRBJ2-3; 7 nucleotides line up with TRBD2. V lost 0 bases to trimming and J lost 4 bases; unmatched junction nucleotides: 10. CDR1 and CDR2 (germline): SQVTM, ANQGSEA. CDR3 length: 16 residues. CDR3 bases: TGCAGCGTTGAAGATCGGGAATCCCGGGGGGCAGATACGCAGTATTTT. Its protein is CSVEDRESRGADTQYF.

This clonotype was seen repeatedly, ten times or more. The genes are TRBV7-6 and TRBJ2-3; D gene uncertain. There are 14 residues in the CDR3. V lost 1 base and J lost 4, with 9 bases in between. Germline V lookup: CDR1 SGHVS, CDR2 FNYEAQ. The CDR3 sequence: CASSLEGLSDTQYF. The CDR3 DNA follows: TGTGCCAGCAGCTTAGAAGGTCTCTCAGATACGCAGTATTTT.

The gene calls are TRBV29-1 and TRBJ2-5; tentatively, D is TRBD1 or TRBD2 (6 bases each). Deletions cut 4 bases from V and 5 bases from J, with 11 bases between. The length of the CDR3 is 12 residues. Germline assignment: CDR1 SQVTM and CDR2 ANQGSEA. CDR3 protein: CSVAGAGETQYF. CDR3 sequence (DNA): TGCAGCGTTGCGGGGGCAGGGGAGACCCAGTACTTC.